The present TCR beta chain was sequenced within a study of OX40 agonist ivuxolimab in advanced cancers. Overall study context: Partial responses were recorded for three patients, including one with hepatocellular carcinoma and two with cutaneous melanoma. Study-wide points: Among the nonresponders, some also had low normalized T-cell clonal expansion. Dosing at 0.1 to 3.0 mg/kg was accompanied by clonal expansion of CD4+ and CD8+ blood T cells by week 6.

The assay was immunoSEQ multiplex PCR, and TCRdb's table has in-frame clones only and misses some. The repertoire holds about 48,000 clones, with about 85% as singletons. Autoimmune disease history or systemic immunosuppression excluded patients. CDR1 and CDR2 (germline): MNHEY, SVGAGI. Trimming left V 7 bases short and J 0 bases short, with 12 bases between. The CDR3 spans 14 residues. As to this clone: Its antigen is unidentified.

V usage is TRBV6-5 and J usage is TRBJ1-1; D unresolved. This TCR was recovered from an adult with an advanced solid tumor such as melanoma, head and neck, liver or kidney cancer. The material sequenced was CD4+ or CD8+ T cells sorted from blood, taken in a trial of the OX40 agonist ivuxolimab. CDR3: CASIKPGMNTEAFF. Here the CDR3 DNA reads TGTGCCAGCATTAAACCCGGGATGAACACTGAAGCTTTCTTT.